The present TCR beta chain was sequenced within a study of sequential checkpoint blockade in melanoma. The V gene's germline CDR1 is WNHNN and CDR2 SYGVQD (reference sequence). With 0 bases clipped from V and 4 bases from J, the junction kept 7 bases outside the gene matches. This CDR3 is 16 amino acids long. Treatment specified: randomized to nivolumab then ipilimumab (arm A) or the reverse (arm B). Method: immunoSEQ multiplex PCR; TCRdb's copy keeps in-frame clones and lacks some. This repertoire shows 32,000 or so clones, around 82% found once; its top ten account for around 18%. The chain carries TRBV10-1 and TRBJ1-2, with 8 bases aligning to TRBD1. The input for sequencing was CD8+ T cells sorted from blood (inferred from file names), taken from a patient given nivolumab and ipilimumab in sequence. This TCR was sampled from a human donor with melanoma. The DNA of the CDR3 is TGCGCCAGCAGTGAGTCGAAAGAGACAGGGGCCTATGGCTACACCTTC. This gives the protein CASSESKETGAYGYTF.